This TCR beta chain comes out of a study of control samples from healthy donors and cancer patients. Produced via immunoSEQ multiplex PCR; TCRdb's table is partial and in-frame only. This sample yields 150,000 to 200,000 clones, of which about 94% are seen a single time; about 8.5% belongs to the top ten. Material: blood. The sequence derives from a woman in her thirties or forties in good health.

This chain's CDR3 is CAISELPPGQGDEQYF. CDR3 DNA sequence: TGTGCCATCAGTGAGTTACCACCGGGACAGGGAGACGAGCAGTACTTC. V usage is TRBV10-3 and J usage is TRBJ2-7, with 9 bases matching TRBD1. V shed 1 base, J shed 5 bases, and the junction held 9 bases outside the gene matches. The CDR3 extends over 16 amino acids. The germline CDR1 and CDR2 sequences are ENHRY and SYGVKD.